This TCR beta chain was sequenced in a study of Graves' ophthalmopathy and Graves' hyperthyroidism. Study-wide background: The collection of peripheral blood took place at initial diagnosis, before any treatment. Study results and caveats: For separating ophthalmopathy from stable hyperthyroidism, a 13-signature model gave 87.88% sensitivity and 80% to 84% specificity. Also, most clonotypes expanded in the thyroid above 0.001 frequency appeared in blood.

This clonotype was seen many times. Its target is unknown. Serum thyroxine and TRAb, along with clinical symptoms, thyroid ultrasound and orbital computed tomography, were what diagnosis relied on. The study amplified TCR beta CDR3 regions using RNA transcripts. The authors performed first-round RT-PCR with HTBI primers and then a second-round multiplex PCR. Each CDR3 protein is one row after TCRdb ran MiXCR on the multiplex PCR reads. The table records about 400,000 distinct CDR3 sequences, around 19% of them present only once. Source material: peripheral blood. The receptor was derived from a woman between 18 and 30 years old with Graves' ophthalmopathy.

In nucleotides, the CDR3 is TGTGCCTGGAATCTTCCGGGCCGGGTTTTCTTT. Translated, it gives CAWNLPGRVFF. The V call is TRBV30, the J call TRBJ1-1, with D hard to call. The CDR3 sequence is 11 residues long. Germline V CDR1 and CDR2: GTSNPN, SVGIG (reference sequence). Trimming left V 4 bases short and J 13 bases short, with 16 bases between.